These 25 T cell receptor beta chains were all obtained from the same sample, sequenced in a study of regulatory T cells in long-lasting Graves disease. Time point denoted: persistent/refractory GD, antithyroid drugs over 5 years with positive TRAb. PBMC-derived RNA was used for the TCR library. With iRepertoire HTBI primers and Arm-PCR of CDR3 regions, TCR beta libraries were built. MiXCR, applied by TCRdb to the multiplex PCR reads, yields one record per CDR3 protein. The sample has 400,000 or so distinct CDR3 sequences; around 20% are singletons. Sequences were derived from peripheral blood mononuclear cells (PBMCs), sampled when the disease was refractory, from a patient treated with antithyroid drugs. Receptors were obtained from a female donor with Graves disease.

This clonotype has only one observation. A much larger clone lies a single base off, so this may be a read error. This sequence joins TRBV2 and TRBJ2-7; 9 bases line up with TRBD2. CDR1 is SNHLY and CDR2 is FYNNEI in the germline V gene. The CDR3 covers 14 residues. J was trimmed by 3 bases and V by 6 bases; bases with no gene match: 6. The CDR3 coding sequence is TGTGCCAGCAGCAGGGAACTAGCGGGCTACGAGCAGTACTTC. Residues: CASSRELAGYEQYF.

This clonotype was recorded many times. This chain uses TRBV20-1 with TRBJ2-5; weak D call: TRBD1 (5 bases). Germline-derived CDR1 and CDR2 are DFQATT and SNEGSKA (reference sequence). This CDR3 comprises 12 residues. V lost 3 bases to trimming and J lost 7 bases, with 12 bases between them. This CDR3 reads CSARGRVGTQYF. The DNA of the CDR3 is TGCAGTGCTAGGGGCAGGGTCGGGACCCAGTACTTC.

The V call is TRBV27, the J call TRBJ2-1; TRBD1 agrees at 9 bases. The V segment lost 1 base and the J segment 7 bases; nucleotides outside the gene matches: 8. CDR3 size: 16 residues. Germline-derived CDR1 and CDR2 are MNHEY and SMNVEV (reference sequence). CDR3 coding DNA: TGTGCCAGCAGTTTATACAGGGGGCGCGGAGTGAATGAGCAGTTCTTC. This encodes CASSLYRGRGVNEQFF.

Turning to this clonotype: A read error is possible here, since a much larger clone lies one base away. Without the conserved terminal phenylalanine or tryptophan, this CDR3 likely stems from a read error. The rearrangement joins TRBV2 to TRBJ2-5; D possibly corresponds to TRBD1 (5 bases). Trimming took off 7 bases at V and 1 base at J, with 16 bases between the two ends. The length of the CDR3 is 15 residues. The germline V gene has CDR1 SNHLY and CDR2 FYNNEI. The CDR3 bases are TGTGCCAGCACGTATAGGGGAACCACCCAAGAGACCCAGTACCTC. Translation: CASTYRGTTQETQYL.

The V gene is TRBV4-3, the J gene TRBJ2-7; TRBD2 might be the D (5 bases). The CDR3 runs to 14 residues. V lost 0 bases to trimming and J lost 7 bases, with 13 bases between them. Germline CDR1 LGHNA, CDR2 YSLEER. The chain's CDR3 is CASSQETITQEQYF. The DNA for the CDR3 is TGCGCCAGCAGCCAAGAGACTATCACCCAGGAGCAGTACTTC.

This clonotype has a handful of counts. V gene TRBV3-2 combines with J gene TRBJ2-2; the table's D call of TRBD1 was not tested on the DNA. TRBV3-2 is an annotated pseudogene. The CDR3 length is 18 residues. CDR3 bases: TGTGCCAGCAGCCAAGATCAAGCGGACAGGATCTACACCGGGGAGCTGTTTTTT. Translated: CASSQDQADRIYTGELFF.

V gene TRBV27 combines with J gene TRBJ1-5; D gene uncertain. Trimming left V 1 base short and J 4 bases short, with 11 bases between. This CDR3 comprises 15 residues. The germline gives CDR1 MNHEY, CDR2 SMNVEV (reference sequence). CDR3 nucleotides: TGTGCCAGCAGTTTATATGTAGGCGAAAATCAGCCCCAGCATTTT. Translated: CASSLYVGENQPQHF.

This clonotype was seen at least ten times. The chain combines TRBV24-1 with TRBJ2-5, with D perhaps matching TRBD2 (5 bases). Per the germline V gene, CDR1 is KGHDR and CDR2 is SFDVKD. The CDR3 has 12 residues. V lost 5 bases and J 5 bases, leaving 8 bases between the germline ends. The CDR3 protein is CATSGEGETQYF. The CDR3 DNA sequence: TGTGCCACCAGTGGAGAGGGTGAGACCCAGTACTTC.

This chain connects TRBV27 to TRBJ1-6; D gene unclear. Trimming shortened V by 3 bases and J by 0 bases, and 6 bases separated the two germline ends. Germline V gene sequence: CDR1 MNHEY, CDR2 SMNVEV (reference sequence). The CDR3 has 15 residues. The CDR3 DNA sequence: TGTGCCAGCAGTTTTTACAGCTCCTATAATTCACCCCTCCACTTT. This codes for CASSFYSSYNSPLHF.

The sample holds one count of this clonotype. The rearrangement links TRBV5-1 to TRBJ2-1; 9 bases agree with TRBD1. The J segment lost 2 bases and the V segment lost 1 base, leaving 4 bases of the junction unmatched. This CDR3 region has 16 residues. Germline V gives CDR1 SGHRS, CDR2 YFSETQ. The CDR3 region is CASSLFDRGAYNEQFF. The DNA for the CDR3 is TGCGCCAGCAGCTTGTTCGACAGGGGGGCCTACAATGAGCAGTTCTTC.

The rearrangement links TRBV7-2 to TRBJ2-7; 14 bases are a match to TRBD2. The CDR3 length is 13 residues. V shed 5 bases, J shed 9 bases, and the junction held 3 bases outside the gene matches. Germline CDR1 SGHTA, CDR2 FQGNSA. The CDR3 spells CASSPGTSGRQYF. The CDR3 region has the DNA TGTGCCAGCAGCCCCGGGACTAGCGGGAGGCAGTACTTC. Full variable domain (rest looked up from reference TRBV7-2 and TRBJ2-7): GAGVSQSPSNKVTEKGKDVELRCDPISGHTALYWYRQSLGQGLEFLIYFQGNSAPDKSGLPSDRFSAERTGGSVSTLTIQRTQQEDSAVYLCASSPGTSGRQYFGPGTRLTVT.

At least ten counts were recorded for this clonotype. The CDR3 reads CASSLKVLAGDPYEQYF. The CDR3, as DNA: TGTGCCAGCAGCTTGAAGGTACTAGCGGGGGACCCCTACGAGCAGTACTTC. The genes are TRBV11-3 and TRBJ2-7; 11 bases match TRBD2. This CDR3 is 17 amino acids long. Per germline, CDR1 SGHNT and CDR2 YENEEA. The ends lost 3 bases at V and 2 bases at J; junction bases unmatched: 9.

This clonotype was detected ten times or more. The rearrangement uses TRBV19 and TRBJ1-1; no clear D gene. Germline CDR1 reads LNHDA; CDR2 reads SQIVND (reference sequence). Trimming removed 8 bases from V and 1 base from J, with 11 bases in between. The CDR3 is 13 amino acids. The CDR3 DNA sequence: TGTGCCAGTGGTGTCAGCAAGAACACTGAAGCTTTCTTT. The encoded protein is CASGVSKNTEAFF.

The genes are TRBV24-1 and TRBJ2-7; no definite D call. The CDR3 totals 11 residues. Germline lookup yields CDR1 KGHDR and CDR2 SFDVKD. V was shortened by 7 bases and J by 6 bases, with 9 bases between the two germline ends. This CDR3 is CATRDGVEQYF. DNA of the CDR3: TGTGCCACCAGGGATGGAGTCGAGCAGTACTTC.

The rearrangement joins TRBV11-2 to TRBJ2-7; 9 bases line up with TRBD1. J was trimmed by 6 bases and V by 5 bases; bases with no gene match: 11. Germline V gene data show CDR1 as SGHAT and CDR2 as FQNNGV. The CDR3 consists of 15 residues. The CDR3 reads CASSPPGQGRGEQYF. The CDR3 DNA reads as TGTGCCAGCAGCCCCCCGGGACAGGGTAGGGGCGAGCAGTACTTC.

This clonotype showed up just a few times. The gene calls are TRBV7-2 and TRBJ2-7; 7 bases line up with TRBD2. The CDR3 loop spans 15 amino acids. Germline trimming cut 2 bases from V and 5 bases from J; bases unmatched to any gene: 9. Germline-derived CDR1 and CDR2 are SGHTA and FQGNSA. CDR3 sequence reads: CASSLSGLVSDEQYF. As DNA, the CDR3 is TGTGCCAGCAGCTTATCAGGACTAGTCTCGGACGAGCAGTACTTC.

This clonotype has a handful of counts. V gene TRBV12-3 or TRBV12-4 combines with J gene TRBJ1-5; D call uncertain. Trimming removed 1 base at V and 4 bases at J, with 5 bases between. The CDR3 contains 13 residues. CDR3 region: CASSLEKNQPQHF. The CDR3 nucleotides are TGTGCCAGCAGTTTAGAAAAAAATCAGCCCCAGCATTTT.

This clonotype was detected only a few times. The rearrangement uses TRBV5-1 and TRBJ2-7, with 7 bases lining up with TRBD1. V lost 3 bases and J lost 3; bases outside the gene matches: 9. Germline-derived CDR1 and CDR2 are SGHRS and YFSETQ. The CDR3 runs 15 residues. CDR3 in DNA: TGCGCCAGCAGCTCCGACAGGGTAACAAACTACGAGCAGTACTTC. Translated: CASSSDRVTNYEQYF.

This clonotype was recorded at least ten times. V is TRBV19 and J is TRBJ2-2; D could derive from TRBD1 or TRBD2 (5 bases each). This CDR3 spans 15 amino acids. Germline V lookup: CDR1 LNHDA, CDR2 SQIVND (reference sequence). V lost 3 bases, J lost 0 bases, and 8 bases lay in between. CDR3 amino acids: CASSMGVANTGELFF. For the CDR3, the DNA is TGTGCCAGTAGTATGGGGGTCGCGAACACCGGGGAGCTGTTTTTT.

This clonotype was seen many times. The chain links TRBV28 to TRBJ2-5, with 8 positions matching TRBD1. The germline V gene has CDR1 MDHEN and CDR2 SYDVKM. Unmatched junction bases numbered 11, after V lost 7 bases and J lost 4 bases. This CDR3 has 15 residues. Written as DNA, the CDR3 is TGTGCCAGCAAGGACAGGGAGGACGTGGGAGAGACCCAGTACTTC. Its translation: CASKDREDVGETQYF.

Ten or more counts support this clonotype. This chain's CDR3 is CASSPPLAGVYEQYF. DNA for the CDR3: TGTGCCAGCAGCCCACCTCTAGCGGGAGTTTACGAGCAGTACTTC. J is TRBJ2-7 and V is TRBV28; 10 bases agree with TRBD2. The CDR3 runs 15 residues. Per germline, CDR1 MDHEN and CDR2 SYDVKM. V lost 6 bases and J lost 4; bases outside the gene matches: 9.

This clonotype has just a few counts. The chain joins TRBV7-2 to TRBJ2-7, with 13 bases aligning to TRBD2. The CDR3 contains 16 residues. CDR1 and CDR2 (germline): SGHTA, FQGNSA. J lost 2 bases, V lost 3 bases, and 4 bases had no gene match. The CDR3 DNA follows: TGTGCCAGCAGCTTCCCACTAGCGGGAGGGCCCTACGAGCAGTACTTC. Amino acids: CASSFPLAGGPYEQYF.

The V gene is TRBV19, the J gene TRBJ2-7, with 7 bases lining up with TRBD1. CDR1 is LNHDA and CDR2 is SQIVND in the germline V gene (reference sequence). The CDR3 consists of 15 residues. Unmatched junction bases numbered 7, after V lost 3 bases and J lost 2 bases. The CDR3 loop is CASSIQTGLPYEQYF. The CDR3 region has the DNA TGTGCCAGTAGTATCCAGACAGGGTTGCCCTACGAGCAGTACTTC.

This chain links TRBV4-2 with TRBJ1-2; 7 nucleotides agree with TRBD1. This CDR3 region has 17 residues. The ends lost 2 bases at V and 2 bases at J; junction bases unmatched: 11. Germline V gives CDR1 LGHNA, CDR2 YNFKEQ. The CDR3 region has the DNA TGTGCCAGCAGCCAACCCGTAGGACAGGTGATGAACTATGGCTACACCTTC. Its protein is CASSQPVGQVMNYGYTF.

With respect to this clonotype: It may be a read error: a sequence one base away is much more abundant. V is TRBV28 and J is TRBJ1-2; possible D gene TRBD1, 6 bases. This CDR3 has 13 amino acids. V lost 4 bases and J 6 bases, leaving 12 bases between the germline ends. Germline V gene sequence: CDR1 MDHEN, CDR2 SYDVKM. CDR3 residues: CASSSPRQDGYTF. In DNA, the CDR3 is TGTGCCAGCAGTTCTCCCAGACAGGATGGCTACACCTTC.